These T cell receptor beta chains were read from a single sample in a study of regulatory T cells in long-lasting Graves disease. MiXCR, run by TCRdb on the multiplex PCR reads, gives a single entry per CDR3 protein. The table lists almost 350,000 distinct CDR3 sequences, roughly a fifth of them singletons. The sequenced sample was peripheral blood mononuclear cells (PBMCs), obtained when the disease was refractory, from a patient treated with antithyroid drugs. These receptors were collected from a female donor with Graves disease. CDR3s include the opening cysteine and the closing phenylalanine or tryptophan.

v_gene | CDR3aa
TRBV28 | CASSFLPERTYEQYF
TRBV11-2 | CASSRWGQGDYEQYF
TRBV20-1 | CSAGQFQETQYF
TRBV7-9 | CASSLLSGGSFIQYF
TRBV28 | CASSFPLAGGPLGEQYF
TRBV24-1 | CATSDPTDSPYGYTF
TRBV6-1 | CASSEVTTSPLHF
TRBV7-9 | CASSRREDYEQYF
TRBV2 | CASSGAQGPIYGYTF
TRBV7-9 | CASSQEVAGWGTEAFF
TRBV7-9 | CASSSYGTGVYEQYF
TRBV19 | CASSILPGVSYEQYF
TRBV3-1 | CASSWTGVAKNIQYF
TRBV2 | CASSIYAEAFF